This T cell receptor (beta chain) was obtained from a study of blood T cell repertoires in COVID-19. Study details: Samples of COVID-19 (acute and convalescent) were obtained from the United States, Italy and Spain.

Source study methods: The assay estimated nucleated cells by amplifying reference gene primers. Here immunoSEQ multiplex PCR was the method, and the copy in TCRdb shows in-frame clones only, minus some. The DNA was the basis for D and trimming; V, J and clone size are from that table. The repertoire holds approximately 300,000 clones, with about 86% as singletons. This CDR3 is 15 amino acids long. Deletions cut 3 bases from V and 0 bases from J, with 9 bases between. The germline gives CDR1 SGHTA, CDR2 FQGNSA. The receptor's source is a person aged 65 to 79 with COVID-19, enrolled during active disease. The sequencing sample was made of peripheral blood. The rearrangement links TRBV7-2 to TRBJ1-3; D may be TRBD1 (6 bases). The CDR3 coding sequence is TGTGCCAGCAGCTTTCAGGGGAACTCTGGAAACACCATATATTTT. It specifies CASSFQGNSGNTIYF.